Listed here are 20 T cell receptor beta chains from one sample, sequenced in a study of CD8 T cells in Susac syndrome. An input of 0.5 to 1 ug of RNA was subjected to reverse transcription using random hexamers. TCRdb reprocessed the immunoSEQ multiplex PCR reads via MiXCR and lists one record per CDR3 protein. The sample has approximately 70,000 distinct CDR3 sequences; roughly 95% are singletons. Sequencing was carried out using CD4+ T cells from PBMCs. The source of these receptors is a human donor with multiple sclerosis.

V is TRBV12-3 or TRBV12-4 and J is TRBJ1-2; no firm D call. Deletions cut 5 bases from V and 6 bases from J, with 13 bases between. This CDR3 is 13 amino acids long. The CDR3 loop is CASSTPPTHGYTF. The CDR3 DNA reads TGTGCCAGCAGTACCCCCCCGACCCATGGCTACACCTTC.

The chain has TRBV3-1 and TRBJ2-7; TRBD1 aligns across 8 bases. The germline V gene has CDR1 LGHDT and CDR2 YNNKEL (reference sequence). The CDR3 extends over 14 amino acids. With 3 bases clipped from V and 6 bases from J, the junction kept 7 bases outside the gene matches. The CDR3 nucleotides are TGTGCCAGCAGCCAGGGTGGACAGGGTGCCGAGCAGTACTTC. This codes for CASSQGGQGAEQYF.

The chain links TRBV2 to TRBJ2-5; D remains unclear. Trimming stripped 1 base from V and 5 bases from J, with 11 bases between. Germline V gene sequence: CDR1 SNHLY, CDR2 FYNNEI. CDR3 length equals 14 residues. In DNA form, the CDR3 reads TGTGCCAGCAGTGAAGACCGAGGCGTGGAGACCCAGTACTTC. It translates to CASSEDRGVETQYF.

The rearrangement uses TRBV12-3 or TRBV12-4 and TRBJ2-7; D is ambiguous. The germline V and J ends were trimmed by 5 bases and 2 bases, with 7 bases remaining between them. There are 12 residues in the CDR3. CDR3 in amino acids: CASSPKPYEQYF. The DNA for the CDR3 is TGTGCCAGCAGTCCAAAGCCCTACGAGCAGTACTTC.

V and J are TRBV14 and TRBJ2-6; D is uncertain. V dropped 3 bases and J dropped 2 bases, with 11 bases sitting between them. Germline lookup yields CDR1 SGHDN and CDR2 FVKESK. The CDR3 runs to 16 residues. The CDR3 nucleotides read TGTGCCAGCAGCCAGGGGTCAAGAACTGGGGCCAACGTCCTGACTTTC. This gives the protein CASSQGSRTGANVLTF.

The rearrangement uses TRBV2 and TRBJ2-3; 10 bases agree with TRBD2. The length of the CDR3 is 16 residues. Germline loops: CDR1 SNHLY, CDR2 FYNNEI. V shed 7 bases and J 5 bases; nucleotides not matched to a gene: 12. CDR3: CASTSLAGAQGDTQYF. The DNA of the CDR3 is TGTGCCAGCACCTCCCTAGCGGGGGCCCAGGGAGATACGCAGTATTTT.

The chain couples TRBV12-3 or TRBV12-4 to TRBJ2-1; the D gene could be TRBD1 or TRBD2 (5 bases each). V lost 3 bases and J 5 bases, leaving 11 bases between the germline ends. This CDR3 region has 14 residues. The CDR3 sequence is CASSLGVRDNEQFF. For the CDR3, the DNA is TGTGCCAGCAGTTTGGGGGTCAGGGACAATGAGCAGTTCTTC.

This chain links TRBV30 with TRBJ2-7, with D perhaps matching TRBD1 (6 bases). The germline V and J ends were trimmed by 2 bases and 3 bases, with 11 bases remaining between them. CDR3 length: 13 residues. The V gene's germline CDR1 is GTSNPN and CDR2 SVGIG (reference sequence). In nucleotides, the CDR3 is TGTGCCTGGAGTCTAACAGGGAACTACGAGCAGTACTTC. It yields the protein CAWSLTGNYEQYF.

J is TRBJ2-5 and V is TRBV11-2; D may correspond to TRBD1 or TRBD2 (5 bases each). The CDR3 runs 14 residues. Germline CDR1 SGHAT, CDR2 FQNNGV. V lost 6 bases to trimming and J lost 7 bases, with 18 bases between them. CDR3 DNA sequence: TGTGCCAGCAGTTATAATGTGGGGGAAGGGACCCAGTACTTC. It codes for CASSYNVGEGTQYF.

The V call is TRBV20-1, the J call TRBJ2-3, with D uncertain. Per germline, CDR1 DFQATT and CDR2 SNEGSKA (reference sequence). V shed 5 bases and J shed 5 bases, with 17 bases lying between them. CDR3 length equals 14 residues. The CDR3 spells CSALMQDGQDTQYF. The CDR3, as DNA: TGCAGTGCTCTGATGCAGGACGGGCAAGATACGCAGTATTTT.

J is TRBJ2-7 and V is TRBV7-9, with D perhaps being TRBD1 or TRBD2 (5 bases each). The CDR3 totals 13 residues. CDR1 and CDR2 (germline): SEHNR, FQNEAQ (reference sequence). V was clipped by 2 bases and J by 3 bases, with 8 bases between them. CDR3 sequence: CASSLRDGYEQYF. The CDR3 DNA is TGTGCCAGCAGCTTACGGGACGGCTACGAGCAGTACTTC.

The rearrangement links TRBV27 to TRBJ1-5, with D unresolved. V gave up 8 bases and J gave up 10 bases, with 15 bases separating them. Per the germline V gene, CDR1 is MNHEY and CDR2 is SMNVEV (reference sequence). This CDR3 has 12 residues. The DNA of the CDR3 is TGTGCCAGCGGAGATAGGGCACGACCCCAGCATTTT. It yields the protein CASGDRARPQHF.

CDR3 loop: CASGRDRGHGQPQHF. The CDR3 bases are TGTGCCAGCGGCCGGGACAGGGGTCACGGTCAGCCCCAGCATTTT. The V gene is TRBV2, the J gene TRBJ1-5; 10 bases are a match to TRBD1. After removal of 8 bases from V and 6 bases from J, the junction contained 10 bases not matched to a gene. This CDR3 spans 15 amino acids. In germline, CDR1 is SNHLY, CDR2 FYNNEI.

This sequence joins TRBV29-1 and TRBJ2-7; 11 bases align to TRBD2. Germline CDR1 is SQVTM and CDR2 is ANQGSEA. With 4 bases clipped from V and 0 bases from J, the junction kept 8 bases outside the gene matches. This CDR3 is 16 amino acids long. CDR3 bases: TGCAGCGTTGTCCCTAGCGGGGGGCGCGCCTCCTACGAGCAGTACTTC. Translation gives CSVVPSGGRASYEQYF.

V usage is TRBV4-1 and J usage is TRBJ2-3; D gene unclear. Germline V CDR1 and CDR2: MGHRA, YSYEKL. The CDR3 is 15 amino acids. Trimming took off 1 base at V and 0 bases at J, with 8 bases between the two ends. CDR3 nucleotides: TGCGCCAGCAGCCAAGCGGGTCCTAGCACAGATACGCAGTATTTT. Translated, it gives CASSQAGPSTDTQYF.

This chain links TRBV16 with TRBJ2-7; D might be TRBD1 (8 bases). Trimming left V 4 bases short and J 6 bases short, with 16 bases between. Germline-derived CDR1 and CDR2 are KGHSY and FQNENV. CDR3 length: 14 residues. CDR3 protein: CASSPTGEGGEQYF. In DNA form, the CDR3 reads TGTGCCAGCAGCCCGACAGGGGAGGGAGGCGAGCAGTACTTC. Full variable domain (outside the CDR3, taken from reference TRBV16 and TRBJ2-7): GEEVAQTPKHLVRGEGQKAKLYCAPIKGHSYVFWYQQVLKNEFKFLISFQNENVFDETGMPKERFSAKCLPNSPCSLEIQATKLEDSAVYFCASSPTGEGGEQYFGPGTRLTVT.

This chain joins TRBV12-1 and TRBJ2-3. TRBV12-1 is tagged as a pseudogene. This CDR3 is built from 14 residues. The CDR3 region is CASSHVLRADTQYF. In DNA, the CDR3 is TGTGCCAGCAGCCACGTACTGAGAGCAGATACGCAGTATTTT.

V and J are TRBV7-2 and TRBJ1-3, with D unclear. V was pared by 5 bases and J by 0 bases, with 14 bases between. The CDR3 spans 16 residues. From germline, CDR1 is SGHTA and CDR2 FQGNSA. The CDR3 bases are TGTGCCAGCAGCAACACCGACGCCAGCTCTGGAAACACCATATATTTT. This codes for CASSNTDASSGNTIYF.

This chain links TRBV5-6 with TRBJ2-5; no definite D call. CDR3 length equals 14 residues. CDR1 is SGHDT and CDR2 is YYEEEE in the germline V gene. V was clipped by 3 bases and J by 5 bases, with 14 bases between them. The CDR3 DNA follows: TGTGCCAGCAGCTCGCTCGGGCGGCGGGAGACCCAGTACTTC. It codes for CASSSLGRRETQYF. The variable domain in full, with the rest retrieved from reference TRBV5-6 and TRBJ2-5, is DAGVTQSPTHLIKTRGQQVTLRCSPKSGHDTVSWYQQALGQGPQFIFQYYEEEERQRGNFPDRFSGHQFPNYSSELNVNALLLGDSALYLCASSSLGRRETQYFGPGTRLLVL.

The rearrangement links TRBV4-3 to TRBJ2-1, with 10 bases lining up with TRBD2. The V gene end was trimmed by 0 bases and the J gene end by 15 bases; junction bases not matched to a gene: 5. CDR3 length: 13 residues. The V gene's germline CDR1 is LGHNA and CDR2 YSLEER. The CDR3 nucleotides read TGCGCCAGCAGCCAAGAATCTAGCGGGGGACTGTTCTTC. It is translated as CASSQESSGGLFF.